This record concerns one T cell receptor (beta chain) sequence. Its antigen remains unknown. Investigators reverse transcribed all isolated RNA, so they sequenced expressed TCRB transcripts. Sequencing was performed with immunoSEQ multiplex PCR; in TCRdb, only in-frame clones are kept and a portion is missing. This table holds some 410,000 clones, about 10% found once. This entry is derived from a study of beta chain features in type 1 diabetes. Whole-study findings and limits: It was among patients, rather than healthy donors, that naive, central memory and Treg TCRB repertoires appeared more similar. Shorter TCRB CDR3s, moderately but significantly so, marked every one of the four CD4+ subsets in Type 1 diabetes patients.

In germline, CDR1 is SGHNT, CDR2 YYREEE (reference sequence). This CDR3 spans 15 amino acids. Trimming took off 4 bases at V and 7 bases at J, with 21 bases between the two ends. Each of the CD4+ naive, central memory, regulatory and stem cell-like memory populations was sorted via CD45RO/CCR7/CD25/CD127/CD95/CD27. This sequence was found in a woman under 30 in good health. The rearrangement uses TRBV5-4 and TRBJ2-7, with D perhaps TRBD2 (6 bases). The sequenced material came from naive CD4+ T cells from blood. The CDR3 DNA reads as TGTGCCAGCAGCCCAGGGACTTCCGAAGGGAGGGAGCAGTACTTC. Translated: CASSPGTSEGREQYF.